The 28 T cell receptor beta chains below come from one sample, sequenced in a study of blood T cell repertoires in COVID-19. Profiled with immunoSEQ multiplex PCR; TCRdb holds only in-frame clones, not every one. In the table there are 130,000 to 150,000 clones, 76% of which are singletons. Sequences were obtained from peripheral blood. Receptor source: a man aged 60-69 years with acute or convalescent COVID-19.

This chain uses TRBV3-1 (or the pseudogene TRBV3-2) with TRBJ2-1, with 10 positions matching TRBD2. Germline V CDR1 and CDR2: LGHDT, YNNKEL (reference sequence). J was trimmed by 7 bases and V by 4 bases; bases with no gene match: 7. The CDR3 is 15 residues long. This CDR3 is CASSPQAGGWNEQFF. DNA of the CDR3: TGTGCCAGCAGCCCACAAGCGGGAGGGTGGAATGAGCAGTTCTTC.

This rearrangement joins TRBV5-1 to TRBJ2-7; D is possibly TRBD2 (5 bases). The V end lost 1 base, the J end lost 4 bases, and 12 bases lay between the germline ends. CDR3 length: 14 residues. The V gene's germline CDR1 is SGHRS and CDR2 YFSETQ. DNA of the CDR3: TGCGCCAGCAGCTTGTTGGGCGGGCATTACGAGCAGTACTTC. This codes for CASSLLGGHYEQYF.

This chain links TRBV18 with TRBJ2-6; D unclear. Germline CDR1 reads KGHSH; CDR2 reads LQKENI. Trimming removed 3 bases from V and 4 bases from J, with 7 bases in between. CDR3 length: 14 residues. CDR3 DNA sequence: TGTGCCAGCTCACCGGTGGCCGGGGCCAACGTCCTGACTTTC. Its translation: CASSPVAGANVLTF. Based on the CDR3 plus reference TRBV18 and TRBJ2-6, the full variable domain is NAGVMQNPRHLVRRRGQEARLRCSPMKGHSHVYWYRQLPEEGLKFMVYLQKENIIDESGMPKERFSAEFPKEGPSILRIQQVVRGDSAAYFCASSPVAGANVLTFGAGSRLTVL.

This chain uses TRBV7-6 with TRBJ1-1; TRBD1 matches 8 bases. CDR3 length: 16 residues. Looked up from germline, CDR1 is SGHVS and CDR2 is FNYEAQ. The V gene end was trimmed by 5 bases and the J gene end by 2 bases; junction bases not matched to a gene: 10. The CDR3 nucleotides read TGTGCCAGCAGCGCACGTGTCGGACAGGGCAACACTGAAGCTTTCTTT. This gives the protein CASSARVGQGNTEAFF.

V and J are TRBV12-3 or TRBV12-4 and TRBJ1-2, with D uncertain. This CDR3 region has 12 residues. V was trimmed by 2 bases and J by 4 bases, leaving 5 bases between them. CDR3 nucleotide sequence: TGTGCCAGCAGTTTACTCAGCTATGGCTACACCTTC. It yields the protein CASSLLSYGYTF.

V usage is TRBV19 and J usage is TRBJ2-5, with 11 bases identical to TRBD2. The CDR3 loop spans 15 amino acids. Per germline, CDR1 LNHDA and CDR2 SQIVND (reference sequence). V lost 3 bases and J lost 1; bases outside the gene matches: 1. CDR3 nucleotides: TGTGCCAGTAGTATCCTAGCGGGAGGCCAAGAGACCCAGTACTTC. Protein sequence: CASSILAGGQETQYF.

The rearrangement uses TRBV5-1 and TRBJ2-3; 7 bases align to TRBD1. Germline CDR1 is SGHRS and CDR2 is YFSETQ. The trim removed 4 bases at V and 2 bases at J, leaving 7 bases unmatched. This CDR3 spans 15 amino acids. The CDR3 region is CASSRQGFYTDTQYF. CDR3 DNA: TGCGCCAGCAGCCGACAGGGATTCTACACAGATACGCAGTATTTT.

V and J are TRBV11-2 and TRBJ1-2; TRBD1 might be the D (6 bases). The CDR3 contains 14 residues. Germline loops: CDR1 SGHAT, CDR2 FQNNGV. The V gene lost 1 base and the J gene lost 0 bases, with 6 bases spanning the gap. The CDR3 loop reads CASSLGTANYGYTF. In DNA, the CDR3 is TGTGCCAGCAGCTTAGGGACAGCTAACTATGGCTACACCTTC. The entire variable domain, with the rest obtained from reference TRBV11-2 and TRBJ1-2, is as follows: EAGVAQSPRYKIIEKRQSVAFWCNPISGHATLYWYQQILGQGPKLLIQFQNNGVVDDSQLPKDRFSAERLKGVDSTLKIQPAKLEDSAVYLCASSLGTANYGYTFGSGTRLTVV.

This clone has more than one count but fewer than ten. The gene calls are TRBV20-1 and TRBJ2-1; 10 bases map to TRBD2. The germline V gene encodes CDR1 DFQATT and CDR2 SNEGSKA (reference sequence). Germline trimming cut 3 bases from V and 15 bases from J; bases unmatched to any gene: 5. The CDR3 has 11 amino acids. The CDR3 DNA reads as TGCAGTGCTAGCCTAGCGGGAGTCCTGTTCTTC. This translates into CSASLAGVLFF.

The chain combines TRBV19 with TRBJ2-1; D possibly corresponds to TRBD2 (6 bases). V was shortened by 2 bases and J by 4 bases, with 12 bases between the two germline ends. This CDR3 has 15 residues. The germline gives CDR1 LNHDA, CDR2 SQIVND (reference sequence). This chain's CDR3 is CASSITGSAYNEQFF. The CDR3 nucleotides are TGTGCCAGTAGTATAACCGGGAGCGCATACAATGAGCAGTTCTTC.

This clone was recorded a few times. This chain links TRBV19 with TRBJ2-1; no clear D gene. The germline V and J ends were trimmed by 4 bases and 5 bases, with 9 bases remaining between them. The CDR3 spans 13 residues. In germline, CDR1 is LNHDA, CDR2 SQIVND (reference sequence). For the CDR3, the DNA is TGTGCCAGTAGTAGGTCTATACACAATGAGCAGTTCTTC. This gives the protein CASSRSIHNEQFF.

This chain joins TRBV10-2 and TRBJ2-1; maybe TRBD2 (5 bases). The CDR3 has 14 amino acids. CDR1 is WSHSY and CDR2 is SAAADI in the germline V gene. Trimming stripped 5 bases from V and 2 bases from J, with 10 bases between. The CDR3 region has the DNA TGCGCCAGCAGTAAAGCACTAGCCTACAATGAGCAGTTCTTC. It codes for CASSKALAYNEQFF.

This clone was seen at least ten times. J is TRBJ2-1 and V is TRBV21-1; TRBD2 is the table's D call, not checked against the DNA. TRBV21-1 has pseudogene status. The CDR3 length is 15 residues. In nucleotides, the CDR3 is TGTGCCAGCAGCCAAAGCCCAACGAAGTCCAATGAGCAGTTCTTC. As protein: CASSQSPTKSNEQFF.

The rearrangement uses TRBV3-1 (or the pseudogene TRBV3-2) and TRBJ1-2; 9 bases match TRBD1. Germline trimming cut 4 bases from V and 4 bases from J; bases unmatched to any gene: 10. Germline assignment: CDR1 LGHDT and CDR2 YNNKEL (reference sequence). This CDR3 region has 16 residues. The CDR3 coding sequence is TGTGCCAGCAGCCGCGGACAGGGGAGTCGTTTCTATGGCTACACCTTC. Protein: CASSRGQGSRFYGYTF.

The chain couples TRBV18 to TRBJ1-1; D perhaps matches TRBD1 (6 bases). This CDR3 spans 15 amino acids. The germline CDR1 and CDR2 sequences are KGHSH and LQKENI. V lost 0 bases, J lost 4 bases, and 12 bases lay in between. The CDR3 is CASSPPQGGGTEAFF. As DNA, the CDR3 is TGTGCCAGCTCACCACCTCAGGGAGGGGGCACTGAAGCTTTCTTT.

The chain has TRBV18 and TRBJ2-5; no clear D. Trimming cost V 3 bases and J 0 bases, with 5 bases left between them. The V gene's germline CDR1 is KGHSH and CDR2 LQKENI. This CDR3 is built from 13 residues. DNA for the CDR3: TGTGCCAGCTCACCGCAGTACCAAGAGACCCAGTACTTC. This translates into CASSPQYQETQYF.

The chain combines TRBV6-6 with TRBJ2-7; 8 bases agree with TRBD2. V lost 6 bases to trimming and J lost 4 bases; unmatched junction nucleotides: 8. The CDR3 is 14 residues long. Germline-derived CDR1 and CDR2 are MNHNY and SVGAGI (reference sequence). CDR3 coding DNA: TGTGCCAGCAGCACCGGGACTAGGGGGTACGAGCAGTACTTC. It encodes CASSTGTRGYEQYF.

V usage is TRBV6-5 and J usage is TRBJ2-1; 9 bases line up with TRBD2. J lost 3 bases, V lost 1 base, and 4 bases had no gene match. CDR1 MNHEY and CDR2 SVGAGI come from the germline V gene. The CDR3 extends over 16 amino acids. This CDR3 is CASSYYAGGGYNEQFF. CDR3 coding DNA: TGTGCCAGCAGTTACTACGCGGGAGGGGGCTACAATGAGCAGTTCTTC.

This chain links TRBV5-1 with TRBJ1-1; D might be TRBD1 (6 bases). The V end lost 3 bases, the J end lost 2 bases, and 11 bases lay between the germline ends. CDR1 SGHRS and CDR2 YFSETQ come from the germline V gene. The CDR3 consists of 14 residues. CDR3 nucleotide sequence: TGCGCCAGCAGCTCGGACAGCCTCAACACTGAAGCTTTCTTT. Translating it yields CASSSDSLNTEAFF.

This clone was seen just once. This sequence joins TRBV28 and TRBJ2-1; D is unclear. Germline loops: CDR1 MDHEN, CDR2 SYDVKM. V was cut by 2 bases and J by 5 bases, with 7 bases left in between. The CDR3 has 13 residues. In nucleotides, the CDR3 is TGTGCCAGCAGTTTACGTATTAACAATGAGCAGTTCTTC. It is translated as CASSLRINNEQFF.

CDR3 sequence (DNA): TGTGCCAGCACCAAAGACAGGTTCAACGAGCAGTACTTC. It specifies CASTKDRFNEQYF. This chain joins TRBV11-2 and TRBJ2-7, with D maybe TRBD1 (6 bases). Germline CDR1 and CDR2: SGHAT and FQNNGV. V was trimmed by 7 bases and J by 5 bases, leaving 15 bases between them. This CDR3 has 13 amino acids.

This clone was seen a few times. CDR3 bases: TGTGCCAGCAGCTTGACAGGGGCGAACACTGAAGCTTTCTTT. Translated: CASSLTGANTEAFF. The chain carries TRBV11-2 and TRBJ1-1, with 8 bases aligning to TRBD1. There are 14 residues in the CDR3. V dropped 3 bases and J dropped 1; count of bases not matched to a gene: 1. CDR1 is SGHAT and CDR2 is FQNNGV in the germline V gene.

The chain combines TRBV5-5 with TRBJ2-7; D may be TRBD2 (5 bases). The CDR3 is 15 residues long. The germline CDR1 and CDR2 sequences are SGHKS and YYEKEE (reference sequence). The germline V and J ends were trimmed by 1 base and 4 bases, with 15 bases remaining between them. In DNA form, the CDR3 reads TGTGCCAGCAGCTTGCTGCGGACTTGGTTTTACGAGCAGTACTTC. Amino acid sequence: CASSLLRTWFYEQYF.

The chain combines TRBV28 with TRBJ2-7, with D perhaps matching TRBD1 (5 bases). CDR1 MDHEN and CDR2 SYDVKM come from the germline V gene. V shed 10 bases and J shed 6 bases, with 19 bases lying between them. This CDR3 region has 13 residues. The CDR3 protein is CATLGAASPEQYF. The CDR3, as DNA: TGTGCCACCCTAGGGGCAGCCTCCCCCGAGCAGTACTTC.

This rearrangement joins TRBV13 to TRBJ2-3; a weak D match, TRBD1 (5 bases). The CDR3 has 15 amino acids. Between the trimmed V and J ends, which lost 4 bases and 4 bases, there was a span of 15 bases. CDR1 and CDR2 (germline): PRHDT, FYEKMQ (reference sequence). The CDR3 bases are TGTGCCAGCAGCTCAAGGGGTAGCAGGTCAGATACGCAGTATTTT. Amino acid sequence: CASSSRGSRSDTQYF.

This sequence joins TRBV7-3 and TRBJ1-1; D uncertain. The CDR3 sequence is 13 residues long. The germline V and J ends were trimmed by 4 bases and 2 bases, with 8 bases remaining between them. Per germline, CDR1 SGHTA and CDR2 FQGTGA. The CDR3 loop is CASSSQANTEAFF. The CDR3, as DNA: TGTGCCAGCAGCTCCCAAGCTAACACTGAAGCTTTCTTT.

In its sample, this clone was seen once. The CDR3 region has the DNA TGTGCCAGCAGTTTGGGGGGAACCTACGAGCAGTACTTC. Amino acids: CASSLGGTYEQYF. J is TRBJ2-7 and V is TRBV27; maybe TRBD2 (6 bases). CDR1 and CDR2 (germline): MNHEY, SMNVEV (reference sequence). The CDR3 runs 13 residues. The germline V and J ends were trimmed by 3 bases and 2 bases, with 8 bases remaining between them.

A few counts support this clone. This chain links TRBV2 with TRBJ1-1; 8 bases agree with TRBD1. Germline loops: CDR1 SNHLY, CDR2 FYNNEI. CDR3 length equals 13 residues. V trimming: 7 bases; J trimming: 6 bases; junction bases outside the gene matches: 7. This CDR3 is CASNPDRVAEAFF. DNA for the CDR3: TGTGCCAGCAACCCGGACAGGGTGGCTGAAGCTTTCTTT.